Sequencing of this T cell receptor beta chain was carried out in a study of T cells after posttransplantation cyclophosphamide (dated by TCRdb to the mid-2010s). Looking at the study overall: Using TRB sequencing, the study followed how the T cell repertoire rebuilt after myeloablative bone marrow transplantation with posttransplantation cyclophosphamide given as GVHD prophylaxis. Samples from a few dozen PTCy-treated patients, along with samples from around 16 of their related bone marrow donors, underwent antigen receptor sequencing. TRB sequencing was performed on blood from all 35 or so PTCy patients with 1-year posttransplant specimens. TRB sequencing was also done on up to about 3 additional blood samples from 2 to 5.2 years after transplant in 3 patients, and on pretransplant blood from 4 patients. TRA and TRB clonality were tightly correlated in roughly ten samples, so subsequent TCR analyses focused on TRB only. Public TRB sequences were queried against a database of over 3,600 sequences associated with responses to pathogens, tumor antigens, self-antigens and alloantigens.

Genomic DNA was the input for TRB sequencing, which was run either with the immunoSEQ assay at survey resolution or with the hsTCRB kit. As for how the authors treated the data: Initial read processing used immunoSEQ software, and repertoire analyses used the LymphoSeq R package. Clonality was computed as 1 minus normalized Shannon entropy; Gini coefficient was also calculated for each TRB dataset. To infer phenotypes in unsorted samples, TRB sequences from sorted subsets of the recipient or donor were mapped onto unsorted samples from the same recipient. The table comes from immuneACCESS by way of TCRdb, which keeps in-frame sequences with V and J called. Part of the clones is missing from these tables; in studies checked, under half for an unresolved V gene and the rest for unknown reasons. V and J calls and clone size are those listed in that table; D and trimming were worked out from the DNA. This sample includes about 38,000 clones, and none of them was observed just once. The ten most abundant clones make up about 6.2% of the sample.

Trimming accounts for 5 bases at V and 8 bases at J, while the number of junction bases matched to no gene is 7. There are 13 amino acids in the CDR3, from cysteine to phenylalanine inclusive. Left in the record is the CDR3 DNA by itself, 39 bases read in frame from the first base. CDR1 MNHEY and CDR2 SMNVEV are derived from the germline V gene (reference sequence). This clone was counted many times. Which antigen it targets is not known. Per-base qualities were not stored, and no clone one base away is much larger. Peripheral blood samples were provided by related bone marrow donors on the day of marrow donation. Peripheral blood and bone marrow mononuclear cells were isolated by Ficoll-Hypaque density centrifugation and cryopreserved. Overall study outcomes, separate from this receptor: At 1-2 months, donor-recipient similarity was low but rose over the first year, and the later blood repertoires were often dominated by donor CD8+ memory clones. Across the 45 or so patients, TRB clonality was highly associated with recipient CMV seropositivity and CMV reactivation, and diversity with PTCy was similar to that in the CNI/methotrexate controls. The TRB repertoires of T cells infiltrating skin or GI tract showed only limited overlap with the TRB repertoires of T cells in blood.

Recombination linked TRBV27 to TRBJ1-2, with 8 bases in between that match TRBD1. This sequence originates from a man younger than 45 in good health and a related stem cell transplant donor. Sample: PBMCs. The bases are TGTGCCAGCAGTGTACAGGGGGTTGACGGCTACACCTTC. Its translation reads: CASSVQGVDGYTF.